Below, 4 T cell receptor beta chains from the same sample are listed, as sequenced in a study of human T cells and chemical hapten exposure. TCRdb ran MiXCR on the RACE reads and lists one entry per CDR3 protein. The sample has roughly 260,000 distinct CDR3 sequences, about 8.1% seen once. The time point is: pre-sensitization, week 0. This sample's treatment: therapeutic diphenylcyclopropenone sensitization with weekly scalp DPC. The sequences come from whole blood, collected in connection with sensitization to the hapten diphenylcyclopropenone (DPC). The origin of the receptors is a woman in her thirties or forties with alopecia areata. Some clones in this sample may be carry-over from other donors' samples.

A few counts support this clonotype. This chain links TRBV20-1 with TRBJ2-7, with a weak D call TRBD2 (6 bases). Germline CDR1 DFQATT, CDR2 SNEGSKA (reference sequence). CDR3 length: 12 amino acids. Trimming cost V 1 base and J 3 bases, with 7 bases left between them. The CDR3 here is CSARATSYEQYF. The CDR3 region has the DNA TGCAGTGCTAGAGCGACTAGCTACGAGCAGTACTTC.

This clonotype has only a few counts. V is TRBV2 and J is TRBJ2-3; D gene unclear. Germline CDR1 reads SNHLY; CDR2 reads FYNNEI. The V and J ends lost 3 bases and 6 bases respectively, with 13 bases between them. The CDR3 length is 14 residues. The CDR3 DNA follows: TGTGCCAGCAGTGACAATCTGCGGTATGATACGCAGTATTTT. It specifies CASSDNLRYDTQYF.

Many counts were recorded for this clonotype. This sequence joins TRBV12-3 or TRBV12-4 and TRBJ1-1, with 9 bases lining up with TRBD1. The J segment lost 3 bases and the V segment lost 6 bases, leaving 2 bases of the junction unmatched. CDR3 length equals 13 residues. This CDR3 is CASSRQGDTEAFF. DNA of the CDR3: TGTGCCAGCAGCCGACAGGGGGACACTGAAGCTTTCTTT.

A single count supports this clonotype. The rearrangement joins TRBV6-1 to TRBJ2-1; 8 positions agree with TRBD2. Germline V lookup: CDR1 MNHNS, CDR2 SASEGT. The V and J ends lost 4 bases and 0 bases, in that order; junction bases with no gene match: 5. The CDR3 totals 16 residues. As DNA, the CDR3 is TGTGCCAGCAGTGGCACGGGAGGGCTCTCCTACAATGAGCAGTTCTTC. Translating gives CASSGTGGLSYNEQFF.